This T cell receptor beta chain was profiled in a study of cytomegalovirus exposure and HLA in healthy donors. Broader study findings: Accurate prediction of HLA-A and HLA-B alleles (for most subjects) was reportedly achieved from TCR beta sequences.

The PCR ran on 60 Vbeta and 13 Jbeta primers. The table came from immunoSEQ multiplex PCR; TCRdb's copy has only in-frame clones and leaves some out. The table shows some 100,000 clones, with 70% to 85% occurring only once. The germline V and J ends were trimmed by 3 bases and 2 bases, with 14 bases remaining between them. The CDR3 sequence is 16 residues long. Germline values: CDR1 SEHNR, CDR2 FQNEAQ (reference sequence). Concerning this clone itself: Its specificity is not known.

Sequenced: PBMCs. The clonotype comes from a man aged 18 to 29 in good health and CMV-seronegative. J is TRBJ1-3 and V is TRBV7-9; the D gene is possibly TRBD1 (6 bases). The CDR3 nucleotides read TGTGCCAGCAGCTTTTTCCCCGGGACAACTGGAAACACCATATATTTT. Translating gives CASSFFPGTTGNTIYF.